This T cell receptor (beta chain) was recorded in a study of cytomegalovirus exposure and HLA in healthy donors. Turning to this clone: Its target is not known.

Generated by immunoSEQ multiplex PCR, the TCRdb table keeps only in-frame clones and is missing some. The table has about 120,000 clones, roughly 88% seen once; the top ten hold under 6.5%. From germline, CDR1 is SGHVS and CDR2 FQNEAQ. The CDR3 is made up of 14 amino acids. The V gene end was trimmed by 4 bases and the J gene end by 2 bases; junction bases not matched to a gene: 3. General study results and limits: One later analysis, an examination of the 120 validation repertoires, found that first-cohort TCR clusters tended to co-occur in them. Published work reported that the classifier diagnosed cytomegalovirus status with high specificity and sensitivity. The authors listed 150 or so TCR beta chains as cytomegalovirus-associated.

This chain connects TRBV7-8 to TRBJ2-7; 9 nucleotides align to TRBD1. The sequenced sample consisted of PBMCs. This receptor was obtained from a woman aged 18-29 years in good health and CMV-seropositive. The CDR3 sequence is CASSWGDRAYEQYF. The CDR3 region has the DNA TGTGCCAGCAGCTGGGGGGACAGGGCCTACGAGCAGTACTTC.